This TCR beta chain is drawn from a study of OX40 agonist ivuxolimab in advanced cancers. Study summary: A male proportion of just over 80% was recorded, with mean age around 55 years and range about 20 to 79.

Autoimmune disease history or systemic immunosuppression barred patients. In germline, CDR1 is SGDLS, CDR2 YYNGEE. The CDR3 length is 16 residues. V was clipped by 0 bases and J by 3 bases, with 14 bases between them. Profiled with immunoSEQ multiplex PCR; TCRdb holds only in-frame clones, not every one. The sample carries 58,000 or so clones, 80% to 90% recorded once. This TCR was sampled from an adult with an advanced solid tumor such as melanoma, head and neck, liver or kidney cancer. Sequenced here: CD4+ or CD8+ T cells sorted from blood, sampled in a trial of the OX40 agonist ivuxolimab. The chain employs TRBV9 and TRBJ2-3; D possibly corresponds to TRBD1 (6 bases). CDR3 nucleotide sequence: TGTGCCAGCAGCGTAGGGACAGACGACGGAACAGATACGCAGTATTTT. It encodes CASSVGTDDGTDTQYF. The full variable domain, its missing parts supplied by reference TRBV9 and TRBJ2-3, is DSGVTQTPKHLITATGQRVTLRCSPRSGDLSVYWYQQSLDQGLQFLIQYYNGEERAKGNILERFSAQQFPDLHSELNLSSLELGDSALYFCASSVGTDDGTDTQYFGPGTRLTVL.